Below are 19 T cell receptor beta chains sequenced from a single sample in a study of a mutant IDH1 vaccine in newly diagnosed glioma (dated by TCRdb to about 2021). Library preparation was by the immunoSEQ multiplex PCR assay. TCRdb limited this immuneACCESS table to in-frame rearrangements with V and J called. A share of clones is missing; checked studies link under half to unresolved V genes, and the rest is unexplained. The sample has about 40,000 clones on record, less than 90% of them singletons. Of the sample, 2.2% is held by the ten largest clones. Antigens of these TCRs are unknown. Explained via the paper, the time point label denotes: week 11, during vaccination. Each vaccine dose was 300 ug of a 20-mer mutant IDH1 peptide in Montanide, given subcutaneously with topical imiquimod. The sequencing here drew on PBMCs, taken from a glioma patient whose treatment included an IDH1 peptide vaccine. These receptors all come from a man aged 40-50 years with glioma.

This sequence joins TRBV6-6 and TRBJ1-4; D is possibly TRBD1 (5 bases). The germline V gene has CDR1 MNHNY and CDR2 SVGAGI (reference sequence). V was shortened by 6 bases and J by 8 bases, with 19 bases between the two germline ends. The CDR3 covers 15 residues. The CDR3 coding sequence is TGTGCCAGCAGACTCTCCCTCCAGGGATGGGAAAAACTGTTTTTT. Protein product: CASRLSLQGWEKLFF.

The chain links TRBV5-6 to TRBJ1-3; TRBD1 agrees at 7 bases. This CDR3 contains 16 residues. V gave up 4 bases and J gave up 0 bases; unmatched junction bases: 7. The V gene's germline CDR1 is SGHDT and CDR2 YYEEEE. CDR3 in amino acids: CASSPRGVGSGNTIYF. CDR3 DNA sequence: TGTGCCAGCAGCCCCAGGGGGGTCGGCTCTGGAAACACCATATATTTT.

The rearrangement joins TRBV2 to TRBJ1-5; D might be TRBD1 (5 bases). The CDR3 is made up of 15 amino acids. The V end was cut by 6 bases, the J end by 1 base, with 13 bases between. Germline V CDR1 and CDR2: SNHLY, FYNNEI. The CDR3 loop reads CASRGGVGSNQPQHF. CDR3 bases: TGTGCCAGCAGGGGGGGGGTGGGAAGCAATCAGCCCCAGCATTTT.

A remark on this clone: This specimen includes other DNA sequences encoding the same CDR3. This rearrangement joins TRBV5-5 to TRBJ1-5; no clear D. From germline, CDR1 is SGHKS and CDR2 YYEKEE (reference sequence). Trimming took 8 bases from V and 1 from J, leaving 16 bases between them. The CDR3 is 15 amino acids. The CDR3 protein is CASSLMSGSNQPQHF. In DNA, the CDR3 is TGTGCCAGTAGCCTCATGTCCGGGAGCAATCAGCCCCAGCATTTT.

J is TRBJ1-1 and V is TRBV5-1; possible D gene TRBD1, 5 bases. The CDR3 runs to 15 residues. V was clipped by 3 bases and J by 4 bases, with 16 bases between them. Germline loops: CDR1 SGHRS, CDR2 YFSETQ. The CDR3 DNA is TGCGCCAGCAGCTCTCGTCCTTCAGGGATCACTGAAGCTTTCTTT. Translation gives CASSSRPSGITEAFF.

V is TRBV7-2 and J is TRBJ2-7, with 14 bases aligning to TRBD2. Germline CDR1 is SGHTA and CDR2 is FQGNSA. The CDR3 runs to 16 residues. V lost 5 bases, J lost 5 bases, and 8 bases stayed unmatched. The CDR3 region has the DNA TGTGCCAGCAGCCGAGGGACTAGCGGGAGTATTAACGAGCAGTACTTC. This translates into CASSRGTSGSINEQYF.

This chain uses TRBV19 with TRBJ1-1; D is unresolved. V gave up 7 bases and J gave up 2 bases, with 5 bases separating them. Germline CDR1 is LNHDA and CDR2 is SQIVND (reference sequence). The CDR3 has 11 amino acids. This chain's CDR3 is CASIGNTEAFF. The CDR3 DNA is TGTGCCAGTATAGGAAACACTGAAGCTTTCTTT.

The CDR3 loop is CASSSRDNNYEQYF. The CDR3, as DNA: TGTGCCAGCAGTTCCCGGGACAACAATTACGAGCAGTACTTC. The chain is built from TRBV6-5 and TRBJ2-7; D might be TRBD1 (6 bases). In germline, CDR1 is MNHEY, CDR2 SVGAGI. The CDR3 spans 14 residues. Trimming stripped 4 bases from V and 4 bases from J, with 14 bases between.

This clone was counted once. The genes are TRBV5-6 and TRBJ1-2; no clear D gene. CDR3 length: 16 amino acids. V lost 1 base and J lost 4, with 17 bases in between. From germline, CDR1 is SGHDT and CDR2 YYEEEE. CDR3 region: CASSLLGGRGFYGYTF. The CDR3 coding sequence is TGTGCCAGCAGCTTGCTTGGAGGGCGTGGTTTCTATGGCTACACCTTC.

The J gene is TRBJ2-2, the V gene TRBV5-4, with D perhaps TRBD2 (5 bases). V lost 0 bases to trimming and J lost 0 bases, with 9 bases between them. The CDR3 loop spans 16 amino acids. CDR1 is SGHNT, CDR2 YYREEE, per germline (reference sequence). CDR3 sequence (DNA): TGTGCCAGCAGCTTGGGGGCGGACTCGAACACCGGGGAGCTGTTTTTT. Its translation is CASSLGADSNTGELFF. Variable domain in full (rest from reference TRBV5-4 and TRBJ2-2): ETGVTQSPTHLIKTRGQQVTLRCSSQSGHNTVSWYQQALGQGPQFIFQYYREEENGRGNFPPRFSGLQFPNYSSELNVNALELDDSALYLCASSLGADSNTGELFFGEGSRLTVL.

The J gene is TRBJ2-1, the V gene TRBV6-5; 7 bases are a match to TRBD2. Germline-derived CDR1 and CDR2 are MNHEY and SVGAGI. The length of the CDR3 is 13 residues. The V segment lost 7 bases and the J segment 15 bases; nucleotides outside the gene matches: 15. CDR3 nucleotide sequence: TGTGCCAGCAAGGACCGACTAGCTGATGATCCGTTCTTC. It encodes CASKDRLADDPFF.

This clone was seen a handful of times. This chain joins TRBV28 and TRBJ2-2; 9 nucleotides align to TRBD2. With 7 bases clipped from V and 3 bases from J, the junction kept 6 bases outside the gene matches. The germline gives CDR1 MDHEN, CDR2 SYDVKM. The CDR3 sequence is 15 residues long. CDR3 residues: CASNGGRADTGELFF. CDR3 DNA sequence: TGTGCCAGCAATGGCGGGAGGGCCGACACCGGGGAGCTGTTTTTT.

The chain employs TRBV5-6 and TRBJ2-3, with 14 bases that match TRBD2. The V and J ends lost 6 bases and 7 bases, in that order; junction bases with no gene match: 7. CDR3 length: 15 residues. In germline, CDR1 is SGHDT, CDR2 YYEEEE. The CDR3 here is CASIQGLAGVYTQYF. The DNA for the CDR3 is TGTGCCAGCATCCAGGGACTAGCGGGAGTTTATACGCAGTATTTT.

Here the CDR3 reads CASRYGTGDGYTF. The CDR3 nucleotides are TGTGCCAGCAGATATGGGACAGGTGATGGCTACACCTTC. V and J are TRBV6-6 and TRBJ1-2; 8 bases are shared with TRBD1. Germline assignment: CDR1 MNHNY and CDR2 SVGAGI (reference sequence). V lost 6 bases, J lost 6 bases, and 6 bases stayed unmatched. The CDR3 runs to 13 residues.

The gene calls are TRBV5-4 and TRBJ2-5; no reliable D call. Germline V CDR1 and CDR2: SGHNT, YYREEE (reference sequence). The V and J ends lost 5 bases and 3 bases respectively, with 11 bases between them. This CDR3 has 13 amino acids. DNA of the CDR3: TGTGCCAGCAGTCGTTCAGAGGAAGAGACCCAGTACTTC. Amino acid sequence: CASSRSEEETQYF.

The chain links TRBV5-1 to TRBJ2-5, with 7 bases fitting TRBD2. This CDR3 has 16 amino acids. Germline CDR1 reads SGHRS; CDR2 reads YFSETQ. Trimming took 2 bases from V and 1 from J; bases not matched to a gene: 8. The CDR3, as DNA: TGCGCCAGCAGCTTATCTTCTGGGACTACCCAAGAGACCCAGTACTTC. Protein product: CASSLSSGTTQETQYF.

The chain uses TRBV19 and TRBJ2-2, with a tentative D call TRBD1 (6 bases). This CDR3 contains 13 residues. V lost 3 bases and J 8 bases, leaving 10 bases between the germline ends. Germline V lookup: CDR1 LNHDA, CDR2 SQIVND (reference sequence). CDR3 protein: CASSIGTKGELFF. The CDR3 nucleotides read TGTGCCAGTAGTATCGGGACAAAGGGGGAGCTGTTTTTT.

V gene TRBV4-3 combines with J gene TRBJ1-4; the D gene is possibly TRBD1 (5 bases). V was trimmed by 0 bases and J by 6 bases, leaving 14 bases between them. CDR3 length: 16 amino acids. Per the germline V gene, CDR1 is LGHNA and CDR2 is YSLEER. CDR3 residues: CASSQEGGVGYEKLFF. CDR3 sequence (DNA): TGCGCCAGCAGCCAAGAAGGAGGGGTGGGATATGAAAAACTGTTTTTT.

The rearrangement links TRBV7-8 to TRBJ2-5, with TRBD2 as a possible D gene (6 bases). Trimming pared 2 bases from V and 4 bases from J, leaving 8 bases between. There are 13 residues in the CDR3. From germline, CDR1 is SGHVS and CDR2 FQNEAQ. The DNA of the CDR3 is TGTGCCAGCAGCTTATTCGGGAGAGAGACCCAGTACTTC. Protein product: CASSLFGRETQYF.